This T cell receptor beta chain was captured in a study of T-cell memory formation after mild COVID-19. Overall study: The TCR clusters were mostly specific to one donor. Overall study results and limits: Among contracting clones, CD4+ were mainly CM/EM and CD8+ enriched in EMRA. Some responding clones appeared in pre-infection memory, suggesting cross-reactive memory joined.

Concerning this clonotype: The antigen remains unidentified.

It was 5'RACE with constant-segment primers that produced the TCR alpha and TCR beta cDNA libraries, which carried sample barcodes and UMIs. MiXCR, run by TCRdb on the 5' RACE reads, gives a single entry per CDR3 protein. There are more than 300,000 distinct CDR3 sequences in the sample; around 13% occur only once, and about a fifth lies in the top ten. The clonotype was recovered from a young man who had mild COVID-19 (a few samples of this study predate the infection). Cell type and time point are not known. What was sequenced was PBMCs or a T cell subset sorted from them (not recorded which).

The CDR3 sequence is CASTTGTGSFYEQFF. DNA of the CDR3: TGTGCCAGTACCACCGGGACAGGGTCTTTCTATGAGCAGTTCTTC. The chain employs TRBV19 and TRBJ2-1, with 9 bases matching TRBD1. V trimming: 7 bases; J trimming: 8 bases; junction bases outside the gene matches: 12. The CDR3 loop spans 15 amino acids. Germline assignment: CDR1 LNHDA and CDR2 SQIVND (reference sequence).